The subject of this entry is one T cell receptor (beta chain). This sample was included in a study of OX40 agonist ivuxolimab in advanced cancers. V was cut by 2 bases and J by 4 bases, with 8 bases left in between. CDR1 and CDR2 (germline): MNHEY, SMNVEV (reference sequence). This CDR3 comprises 13 residues. Method: immunoSEQ multiplex PCR; TCRdb's copy keeps in-frame clones and lacks some. The sample records more than 65,000 clones, roughly 84% being singletons. Patients who had autoimmune disease history or got systemic immunosuppression were left out. With baseline, cycle 4 day 1, and cycle 7 day 1 as timepoints, blood was sampled.

The material was CD4+ or CD8+ T cells sorted from blood, obtained in a trial of the OX40 agonist ivuxolimab. This sequence originates from an adult with an advanced solid tumor such as melanoma, head and neck, liver or kidney cancer. The chain has TRBV27 and TRBJ1-1; D gene ambiguous. As DNA, the CDR3 is TGTGCCAGCAGTTTAGCAGGACGCACTGAAGCTTTCTTT. Protein product: CASSLAGRTEAFF.